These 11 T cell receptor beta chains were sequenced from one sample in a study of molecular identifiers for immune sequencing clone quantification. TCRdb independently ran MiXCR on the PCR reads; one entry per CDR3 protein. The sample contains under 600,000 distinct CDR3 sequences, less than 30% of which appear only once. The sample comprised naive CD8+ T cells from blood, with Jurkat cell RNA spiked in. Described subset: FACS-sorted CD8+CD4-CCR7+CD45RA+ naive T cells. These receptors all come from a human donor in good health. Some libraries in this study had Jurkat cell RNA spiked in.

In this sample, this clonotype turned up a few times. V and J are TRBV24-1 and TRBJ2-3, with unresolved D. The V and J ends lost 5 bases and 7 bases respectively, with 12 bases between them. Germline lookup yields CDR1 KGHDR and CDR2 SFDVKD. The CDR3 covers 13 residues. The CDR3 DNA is TGTGCCACCAGTGGGGCGGCATTCAATACGCAGTATTTT. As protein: CATSGAAFNTQYF.

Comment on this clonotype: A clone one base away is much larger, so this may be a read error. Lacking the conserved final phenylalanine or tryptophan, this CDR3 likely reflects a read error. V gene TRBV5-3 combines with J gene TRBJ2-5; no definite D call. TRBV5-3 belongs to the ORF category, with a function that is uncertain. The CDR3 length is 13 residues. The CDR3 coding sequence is TGTGCCAGCAGCTGGAGCCACCAAGAGACCCAGTACTTA. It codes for CASSWSHQETQYL.

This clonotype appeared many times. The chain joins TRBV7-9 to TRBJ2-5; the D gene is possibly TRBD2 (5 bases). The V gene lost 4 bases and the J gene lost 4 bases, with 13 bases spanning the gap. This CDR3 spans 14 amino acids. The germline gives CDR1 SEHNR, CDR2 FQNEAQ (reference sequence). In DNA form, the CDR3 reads TGTGCCAGCAGCTCACCAACTAGTGCAGAGACCCAGTACTTC. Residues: CASSSPTSAETQYF.

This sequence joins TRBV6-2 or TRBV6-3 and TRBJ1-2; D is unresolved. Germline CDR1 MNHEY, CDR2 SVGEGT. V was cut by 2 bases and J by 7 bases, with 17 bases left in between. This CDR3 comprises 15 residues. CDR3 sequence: CASSYGLEGYLGYTF. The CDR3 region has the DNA TGTGCCAGCAGTTACGGGCTGGAGGGATACCTTGGCTACACCTTC.

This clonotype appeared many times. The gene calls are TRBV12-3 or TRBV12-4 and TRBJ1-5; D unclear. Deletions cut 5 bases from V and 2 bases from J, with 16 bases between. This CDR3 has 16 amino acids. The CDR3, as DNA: TGTGCCAGCAGTCCCGCCGGGGTTACGGGCAATCAGCCCCAGCATTTT. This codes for CASSPAGVTGNQPQHF.

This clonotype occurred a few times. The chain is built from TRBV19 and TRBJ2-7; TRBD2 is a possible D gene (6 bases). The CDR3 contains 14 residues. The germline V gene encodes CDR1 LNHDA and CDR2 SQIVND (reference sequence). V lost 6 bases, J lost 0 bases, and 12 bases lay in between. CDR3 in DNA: TGTGCCAGTAGCCCTGGACTACACTCCTACGAGCAGTACTTC. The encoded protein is CASSPGLHSYEQYF. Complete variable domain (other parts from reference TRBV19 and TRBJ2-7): DGGITQSPKYLFRKEGQNVTLSCEQNLNHDAMYWYRQDPGQGLRLIYYSQIVNDFQKGDIAEGYSVSREKKESFPLTVTSAQKNPTAFYLCASSPGLHSYEQYFGPGTRLTVT.

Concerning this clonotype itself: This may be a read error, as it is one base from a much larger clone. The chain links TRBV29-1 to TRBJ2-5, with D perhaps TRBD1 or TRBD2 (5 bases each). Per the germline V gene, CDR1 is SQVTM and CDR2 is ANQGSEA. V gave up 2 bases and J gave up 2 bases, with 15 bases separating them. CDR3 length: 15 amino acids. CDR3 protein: CSVETWGYVQETQYF. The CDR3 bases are TGCAGCGTTGAAACCTGGGGGTATGTGCAAGAGACCCAGTACTTC.

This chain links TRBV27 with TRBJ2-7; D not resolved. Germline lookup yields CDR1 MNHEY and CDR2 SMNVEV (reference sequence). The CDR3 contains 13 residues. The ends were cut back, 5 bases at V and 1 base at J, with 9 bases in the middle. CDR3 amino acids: CASSVGVSYEQYF. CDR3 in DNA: TGTGCCAGCAGTGTAGGAGTGTCCTACGAGCAGTACTTC.

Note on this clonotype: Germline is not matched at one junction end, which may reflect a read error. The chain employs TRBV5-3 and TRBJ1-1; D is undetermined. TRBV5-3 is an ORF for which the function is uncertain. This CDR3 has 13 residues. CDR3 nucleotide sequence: TGTGCCAGCAGCCCGATGATGAACACTGAAGCTCTCTTT. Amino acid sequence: CASSPMMNTEALF.

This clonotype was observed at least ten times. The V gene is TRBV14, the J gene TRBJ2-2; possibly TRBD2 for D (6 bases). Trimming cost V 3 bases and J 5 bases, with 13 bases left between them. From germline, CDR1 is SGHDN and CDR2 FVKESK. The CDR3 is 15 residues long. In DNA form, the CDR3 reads TGTGCCAGCAGCCAGACGGGACTTTTGACCGGGGAGCTGTTTTTT. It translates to CASSQTGLLTGELFF.

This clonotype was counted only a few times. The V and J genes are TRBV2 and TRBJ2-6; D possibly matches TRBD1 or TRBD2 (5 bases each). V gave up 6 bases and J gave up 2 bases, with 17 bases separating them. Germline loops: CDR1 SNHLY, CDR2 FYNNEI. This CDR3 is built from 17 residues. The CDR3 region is CASRGRSGVAGANVLTF. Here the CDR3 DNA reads TGTGCCAGCAGGGGACGGTCTGGCGTCGCTGGGGCCAACGTCCTGACTTTC.